This T cell receptor (beta chain) was identified in a study of CD8 T cells in Susac syndrome. Random hexamers were used to reverse transcribe an amount of about 0.5 to 1 ug RNA. TCRdb reanalysed the immunoSEQ multiplex PCR reads using MiXCR and keeps one entry per CDR3 protein. This table holds approximately 210,000 distinct CDR3 sequences, around 93% found once. This CDR3 comprises 15 residues. Unmatched junction bases numbered 9, after V lost 4 bases and J lost 5 bases. Germline V gene data show CDR1 as MNHEY and CDR2 as SMNVEV (reference sequence). This sequence joins TRBV27 and TRBJ2-5, with 8 bases that match TRBD1. The sequence was obtained from a human donor with Susac syndrome. The source material was CD4+ T cells from PBMCs. CDR3 DNA sequence: TGTGCCAGCAGTTACAGACAGGGGAATAGGGAGACCCAGTACTTC. Translated: CASSYRQGNRETQYF.